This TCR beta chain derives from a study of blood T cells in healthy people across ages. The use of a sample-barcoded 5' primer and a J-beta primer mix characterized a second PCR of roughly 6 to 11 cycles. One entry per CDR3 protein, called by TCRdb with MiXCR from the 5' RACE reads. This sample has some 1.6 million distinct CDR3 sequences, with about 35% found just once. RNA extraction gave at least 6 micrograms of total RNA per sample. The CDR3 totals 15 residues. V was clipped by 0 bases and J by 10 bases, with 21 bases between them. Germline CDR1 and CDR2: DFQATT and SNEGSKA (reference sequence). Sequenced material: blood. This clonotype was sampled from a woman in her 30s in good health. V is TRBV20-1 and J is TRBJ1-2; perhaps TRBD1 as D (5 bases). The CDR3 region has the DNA TGCAGTGCTAGAGATAGGCTTTTGGACATAAAACACTACACCTTC. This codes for CSARDRLLDIKHYTF.